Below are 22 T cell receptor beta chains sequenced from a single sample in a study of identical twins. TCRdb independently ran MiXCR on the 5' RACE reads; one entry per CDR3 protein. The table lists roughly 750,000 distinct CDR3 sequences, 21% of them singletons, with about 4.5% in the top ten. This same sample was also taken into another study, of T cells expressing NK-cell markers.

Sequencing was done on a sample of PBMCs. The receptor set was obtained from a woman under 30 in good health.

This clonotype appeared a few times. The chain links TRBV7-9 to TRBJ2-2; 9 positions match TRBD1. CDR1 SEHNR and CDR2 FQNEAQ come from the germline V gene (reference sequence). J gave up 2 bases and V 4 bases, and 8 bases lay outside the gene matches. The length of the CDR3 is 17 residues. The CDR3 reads CASSWEQGARNTGELFF. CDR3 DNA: TGTGCCAGCAGCTGGGAACAGGGGGCGCGTAACACCGGGGAGCTGTTTTTT.

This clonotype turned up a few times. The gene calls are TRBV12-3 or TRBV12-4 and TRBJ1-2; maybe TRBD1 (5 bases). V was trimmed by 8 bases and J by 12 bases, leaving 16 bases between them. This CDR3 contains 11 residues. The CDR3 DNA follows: TGTGCCAGCTCGTACCTCCGGGACCACACCTTC. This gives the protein CASSYLRDHTF.

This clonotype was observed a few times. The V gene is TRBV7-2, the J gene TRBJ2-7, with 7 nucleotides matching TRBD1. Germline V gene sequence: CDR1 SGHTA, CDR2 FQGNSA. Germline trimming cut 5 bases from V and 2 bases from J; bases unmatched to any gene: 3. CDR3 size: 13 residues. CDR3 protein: CASSITGAYEQYF. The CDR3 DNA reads TGTGCCAGCAGCATAACAGGGGCCTACGAGCAGTACTTC.

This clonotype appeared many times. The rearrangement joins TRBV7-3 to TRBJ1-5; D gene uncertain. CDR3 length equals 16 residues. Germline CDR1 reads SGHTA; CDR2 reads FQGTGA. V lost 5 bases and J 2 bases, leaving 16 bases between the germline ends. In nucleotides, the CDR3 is TGTGCCAGCAGCCACGACGTCCGGGAGGGCAATCAGCCCCAGCATTTT. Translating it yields CASSHDVREGNQPQHF.

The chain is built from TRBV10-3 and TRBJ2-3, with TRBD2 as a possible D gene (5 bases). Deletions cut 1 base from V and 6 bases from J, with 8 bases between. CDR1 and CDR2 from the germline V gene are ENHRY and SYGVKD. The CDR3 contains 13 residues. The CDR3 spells CAISEYERDTQYF. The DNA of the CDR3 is TGTGCCATCAGTGAGTATGAGCGGGATACGCAGTATTTT.

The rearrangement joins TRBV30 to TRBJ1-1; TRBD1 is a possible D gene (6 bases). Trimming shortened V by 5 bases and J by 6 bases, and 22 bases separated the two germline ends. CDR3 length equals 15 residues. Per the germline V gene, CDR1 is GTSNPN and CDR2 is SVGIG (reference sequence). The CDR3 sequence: CAWGPPDRWGAEAFF. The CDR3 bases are TGTGCCTGGGGTCCCCCCGACAGGTGGGGGGCTGAAGCTTTCTTT.

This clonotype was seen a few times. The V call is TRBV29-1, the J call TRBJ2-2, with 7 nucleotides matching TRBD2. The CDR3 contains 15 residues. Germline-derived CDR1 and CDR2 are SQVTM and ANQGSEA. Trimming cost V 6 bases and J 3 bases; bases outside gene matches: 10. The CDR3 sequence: CSVGRTTRHTGELFF. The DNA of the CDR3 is TGCAGCGTCGGGAGGACGACACGACACACCGGGGAGCTGTTTTTT.

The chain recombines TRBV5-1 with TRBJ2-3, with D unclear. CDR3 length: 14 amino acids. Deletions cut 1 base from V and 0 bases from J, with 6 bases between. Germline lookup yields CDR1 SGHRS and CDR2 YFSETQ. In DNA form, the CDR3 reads TGCGCCAGCAGCTTGTTACTCAGCACAGATACGCAGTATTTT. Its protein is CASSLLLSTDTQYF.

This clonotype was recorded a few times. In DNA form, the CDR3 reads TGCAGTGCTAGAGATCACCGGCAAGAGACCCAGTACTTC. As protein: CSARDHRQETQYF. The chain carries TRBV20-1 and TRBJ2-5; D not certain. CDR1 is DFQATT, CDR2 SNEGSKA, per germline (reference sequence). Trimming took off 0 bases at V and 2 bases at J, with 7 bases between the two ends. This CDR3 comprises 13 residues.

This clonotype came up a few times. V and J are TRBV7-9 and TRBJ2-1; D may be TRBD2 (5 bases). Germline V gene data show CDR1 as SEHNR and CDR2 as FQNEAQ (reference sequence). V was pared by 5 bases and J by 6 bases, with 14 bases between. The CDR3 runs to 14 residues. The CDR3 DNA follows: TGTGCCAGCAGCCCCCCGGGGTCGTTCAATGAGCAGTTCTTC. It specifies CASSPPGSFNEQFF.

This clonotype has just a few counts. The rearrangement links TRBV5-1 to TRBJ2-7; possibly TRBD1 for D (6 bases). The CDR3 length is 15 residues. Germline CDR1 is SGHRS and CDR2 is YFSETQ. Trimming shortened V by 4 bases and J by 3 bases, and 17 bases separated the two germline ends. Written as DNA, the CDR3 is TGCGCCAGCAGCCCCGGTTTCAGGGGAGTCTACGAGCAGTACTTC. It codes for CASSPGFRGVYEQYF.

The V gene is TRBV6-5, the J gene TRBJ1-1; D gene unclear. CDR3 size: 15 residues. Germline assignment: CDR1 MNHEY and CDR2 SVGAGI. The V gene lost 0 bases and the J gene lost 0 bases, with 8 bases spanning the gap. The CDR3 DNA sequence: TGTGCCAGCAGTTACTCGCGGACGATGAACACTGAAGCTTTCTTT. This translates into CASSYSRTMNTEAFF.

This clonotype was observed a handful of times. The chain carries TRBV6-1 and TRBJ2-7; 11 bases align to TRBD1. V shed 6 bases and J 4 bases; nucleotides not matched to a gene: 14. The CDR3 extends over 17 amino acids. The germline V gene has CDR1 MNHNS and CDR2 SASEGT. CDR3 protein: CASSLGASGTGGYEQYF. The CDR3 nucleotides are TGTGCCAGCAGCCTGGGGGCCTCCGGGACAGGGGGGTACGAGCAGTACTTC.

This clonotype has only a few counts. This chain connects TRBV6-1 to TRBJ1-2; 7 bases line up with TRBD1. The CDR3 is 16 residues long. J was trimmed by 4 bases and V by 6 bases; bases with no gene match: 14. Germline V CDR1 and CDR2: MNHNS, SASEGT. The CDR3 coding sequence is TGTGCCAGCAGGGGGGACAGCGGAAGGCCACCCTATGGCTACACCTTC. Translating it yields CASRGDSGRPPYGYTF.

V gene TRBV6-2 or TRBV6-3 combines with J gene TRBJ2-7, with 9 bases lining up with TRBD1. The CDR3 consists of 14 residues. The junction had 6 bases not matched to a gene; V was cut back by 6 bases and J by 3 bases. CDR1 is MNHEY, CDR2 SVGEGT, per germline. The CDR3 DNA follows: TGTGCCAGCAGGGACGGGACAGGGTTCTACGAGCAGTACTTC. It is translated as CASRDGTGFYEQYF.

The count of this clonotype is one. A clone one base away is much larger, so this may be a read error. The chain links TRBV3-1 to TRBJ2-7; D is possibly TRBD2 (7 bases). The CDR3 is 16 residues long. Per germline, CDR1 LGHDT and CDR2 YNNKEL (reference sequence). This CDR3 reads CACSSSGGRRSYEQYF. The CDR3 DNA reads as TGTGCCTGCAGCTCGTCCGGGGGGCGAAGGAGCTACGAGCAGTACTTC.

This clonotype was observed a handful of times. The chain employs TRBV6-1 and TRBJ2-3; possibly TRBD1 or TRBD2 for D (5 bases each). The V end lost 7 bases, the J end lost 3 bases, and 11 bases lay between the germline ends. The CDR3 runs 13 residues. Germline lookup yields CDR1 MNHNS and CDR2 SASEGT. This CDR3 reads CASTRDGTDTQYF. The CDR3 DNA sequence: TGTGCCAGCACTAGGGACGGGACAGATACGCAGTATTTT.

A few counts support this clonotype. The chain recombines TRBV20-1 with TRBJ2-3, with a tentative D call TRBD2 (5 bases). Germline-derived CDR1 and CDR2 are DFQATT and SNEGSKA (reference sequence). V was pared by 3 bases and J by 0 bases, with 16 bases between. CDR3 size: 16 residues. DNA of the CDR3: TGCAGTGCTAGCGATTGGACGCGGACTAGCACAGATACGCAGTATTTT. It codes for CSASDWTRTSTDTQYF.

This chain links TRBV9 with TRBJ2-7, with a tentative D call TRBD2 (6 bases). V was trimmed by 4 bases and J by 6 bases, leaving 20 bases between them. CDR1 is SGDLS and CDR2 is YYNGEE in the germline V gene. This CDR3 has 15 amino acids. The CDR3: CASSIRDSLLTEQYF. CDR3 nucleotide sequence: TGTGCCAGCAGCATACGGGACTCCCTTTTAACCGAGCAGTACTTC. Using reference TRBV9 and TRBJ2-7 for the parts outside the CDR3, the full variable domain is DSGVTQTPKHLITATGQRVTLRCSPRSGDLSVYWYQQSLDQGLQFLIQYYNGEERAKGNILERFSAQQFPDLHSELNLSSLELGDSALYFCASSIRDSLLTEQYFGPGTRLTVT.

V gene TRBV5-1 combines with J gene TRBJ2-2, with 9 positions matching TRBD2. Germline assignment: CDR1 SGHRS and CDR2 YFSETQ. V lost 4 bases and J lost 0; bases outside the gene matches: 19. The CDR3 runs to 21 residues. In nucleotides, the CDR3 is TGCGCCAGCAGCCCCCCCGGAAGTAGGCTAGCGGGGCTATCGAACACCGGGGAGCTGTTTTTT. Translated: CASSPPGSRLAGLSNTGELFF.

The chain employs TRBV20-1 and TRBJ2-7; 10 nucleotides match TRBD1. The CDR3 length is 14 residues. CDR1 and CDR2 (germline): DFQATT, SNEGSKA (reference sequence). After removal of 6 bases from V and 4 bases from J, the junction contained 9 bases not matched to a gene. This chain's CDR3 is CSAVAGTGAYEQYF. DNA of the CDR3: TGCAGTGCCGTAGCCGGGACAGGGGCATACGAGCAGTACTTC.

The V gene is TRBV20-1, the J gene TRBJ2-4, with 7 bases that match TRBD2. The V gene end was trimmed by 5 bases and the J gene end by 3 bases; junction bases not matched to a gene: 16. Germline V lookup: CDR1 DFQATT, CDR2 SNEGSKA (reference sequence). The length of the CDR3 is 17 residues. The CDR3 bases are TGCAGTGCTCCCTCTGTGGGAGGGCCGTTTGGCAAAAACATTCAGTACTTC. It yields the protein CSAPSVGGPFGKNIQYF.